These 7 T cell receptor beta chains came from one sample sequenced in a study of T-cell reconstitution after alpha-beta-depleted transplantation in children. A TCRbeta library incorporating unique molecular identifiers was prepared. TCRdb re-called the PCR reads through MiXCR, storing one row per CDR3 protein. Counted here are roughly 610,000 distinct CDR3 sequences, roughly a tenth occurring once; the ten biggest clones make up roughly 3.9%. This specimen consisted of PBMCs from the stem cell graft donor, obtained from the stem cell graft. The source of these receptors is a human donor who donated a stem cell graft to a child with acute myeloid leukemia.

The V gene is TRBV5-1, the J gene TRBJ2-5; D uncertain. Germline lookup yields CDR1 SGHRS and CDR2 YFSETQ. The germline V and J ends were trimmed by 2 bases and 2 bases, with 16 bases remaining between them. The length of the CDR3 is 16 residues. The CDR3, as DNA: TGCGCCAGCAGCTTCTCTGGAGAAGGGCGGCAAGAGACCCAGTACTTC. This translates into CASSFSGEGRQETQYF.

This clonotype has just a few counts. The gene calls are TRBV12-3 or TRBV12-4 and TRBJ1-1; weak D call: TRBD1 (5 bases). This CDR3 is built from 14 residues. Trimming took off 5 bases at V and 8 bases at J, with 18 bases between the two ends. CDR3 in DNA: TGTGCCAGCAGTCCTGCCCCCACAGGTCTAGAAGCTTTCTTT. Protein: CASSPAPTGLEAFF.

This clonotype was seen a few times. The rearrangement joins TRBV5-1 to TRBJ2-1; 8 bases map to TRBD2. The germline V gene has CDR1 SGHRS and CDR2 YFSETQ. The CDR3 is made up of 16 amino acids. The V and J ends lost 0 bases and 2 bases, in that order; junction bases with no gene match: 4. The DNA for the CDR3 is TGCGCCAGCAGCTTGGCCGGAGCGGGAGCCTACAATGAGCAGTTCTTC. The encoded protein is CASSLAGAGAYNEQFF.

The gene calls are TRBV5-5 and TRBJ2-1; D gene uncertain. The CDR3 consists of 11 residues. V shed 6 bases and J shed 5 bases, with 6 bases lying between them. CDR1 SGHKS and CDR2 YYEKEE come from the germline V gene (reference sequence). CDR3 nucleotides: TGTGCCAGCATTAGGGACAATGAGCAGTTCTTC. Amino acid sequence: CASIRDNEQFF. Using reference TRBV5-5 and TRBJ2-1 for the parts outside the CDR3, the full variable domain is DAGVTQSPTHLIKTRGQQVTLRCSPISGHKSVSWYQQVLGQGPQFIFQYYEKEERGRGNFPDRFSARQFPNYSSELNVNALLLGDSALYLCASIRDNEQFFGPGTRLTVL.

The chain joins TRBV30 to TRBJ2-5, with a tentative D call TRBD2 (5 bases). The CDR3 has 13 residues. Trimming took off 1 base at V and 2 bases at J, with 8 bases between the two ends. CDR1 GTSNPN and CDR2 SVGIG come from the germline V gene (reference sequence). The CDR3: CAWSASGQETQYF. DNA for the CDR3: TGTGCCTGGAGTGCCAGCGGTCAAGAGACCCAGTACTTC.

This chain joins TRBV5-1 and TRBJ2-1, with TRBD2 matching over 8 bases. V trimming: 3 bases; J trimming: 6 bases; junction bases outside the gene matches: 5. CDR1 and CDR2 (germline): SGHRS, YFSETQ. The CDR3 spans 14 residues. DNA for the CDR3: TGCGCCAGCAGCTCCGGGACTAGTGCCAATGAGCAGTTCTTC. This translates into CASSSGTSANEQFF.

V is TRBV20-1 and J is TRBJ1-1, with 10 bases that match TRBD1. This CDR3 has 16 amino acids. Germline CDR1 is DFQATT and CDR2 is SNEGSKA (reference sequence). The J segment lost 11 bases and the V segment lost 0 bases, leaving 15 bases of the junction unmatched. CDR3 loop: CSARDGLTDRGQRAFF. The CDR3 coding sequence is TGCAGTGCTAGAGATGGGCTTACAGACAGGGGGCAAAGGGCTTTCTTT.